This record looks at one T cell receptor beta chain sequence and its context. This sample was taken from a study of OX40 agonist ivuxolimab in advanced cancers. Germline values: CDR1 SGHRS, CDR2 YFSETQ. After removal of 3 bases from V and 4 bases from J, the junction contained 14 bases not matched to a gene. The CDR3 is 19 residues long. Sequencing used immunoSEQ multiplex PCR; TCRdb keeps in-frame clones, though not all of them. The sample consists of around 58,000 clones, 80% to 90% of them appearing once. The rearrangement links TRBV5-1 to TRBJ2-1, with TRBD2 identical over 12 bases. The receptor comes from an adult with an advanced solid tumor such as melanoma, head and neck, liver or kidney cancer. The material sequenced was CD4+ or CD8+ T cells sorted from blood, taken in a trial of the OX40 agonist ivuxolimab. The CDR3 region is CASSSTSGLAGGRYNEQFF. The CDR3 region has the DNA TGCGCCAGCAGCTCGACCTCGGGACTAGCGGGTGGAAGGTACAATGAGCAGTTCTTC.